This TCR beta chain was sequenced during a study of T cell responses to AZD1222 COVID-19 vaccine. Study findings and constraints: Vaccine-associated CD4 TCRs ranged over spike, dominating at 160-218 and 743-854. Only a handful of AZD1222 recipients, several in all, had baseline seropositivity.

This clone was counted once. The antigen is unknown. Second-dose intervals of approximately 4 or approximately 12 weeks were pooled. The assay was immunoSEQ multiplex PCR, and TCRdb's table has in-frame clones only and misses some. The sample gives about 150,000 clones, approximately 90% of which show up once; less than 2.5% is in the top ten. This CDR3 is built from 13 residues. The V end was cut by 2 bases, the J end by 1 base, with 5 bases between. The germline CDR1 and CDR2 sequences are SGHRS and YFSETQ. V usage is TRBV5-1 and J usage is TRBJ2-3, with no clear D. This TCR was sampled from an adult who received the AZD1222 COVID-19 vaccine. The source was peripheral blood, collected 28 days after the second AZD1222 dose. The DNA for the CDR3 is TGCGCCAGCAGCTTCCTTGGCACAGATACGCAGTATTTT. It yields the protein CASSFLGTDTQYF.